This entry lists 16 T cell receptor beta chains sequenced from one sample in a study of T cells in localized non-small cell lung cancer. Using immunoSEQ multiplex PCR, the repertoire was profiled, and TCRdb retains in-frame clones only, with some absent. The sample has roughly 34,000 clones; about nine tenths are singletons. The sample here was peripheral blood mononuclear cells, taken before any cancer treatment. Source of these receptors: a man aged 40 to 70 with stage III lung adenocarcinoma.

J is TRBJ1-3 and V is TRBV19; no reliable D call. Germline lookup yields CDR1 LNHDA and CDR2 SQIVND (reference sequence). V lost 5 bases and J 0 bases, leaving 11 bases between the germline ends. This CDR3 is built from 15 residues. This CDR3 is CASSLGLASGNTIYF. CDR3 DNA: TGTGCCAGTAGTTTAGGCTTGGCCTCTGGAAACACCATATATTTT.

The chain is built from TRBV5-1 and TRBJ1-2, with D possibly being TRBD1 (5 bases). V gave up 0 bases and J gave up 0 bases, with 9 bases separating them. CDR1 is SGHRS, CDR2 YFSETQ, per germline. This CDR3 has 15 amino acids. The CDR3 DNA reads TGCGCCAGCAGCTTGGAGGGCAGGGCTAACTATGGCTACACCTTC. It specifies CASSLEGRANYGYTF.

The gene calls are TRBV5-1 and TRBJ2-7, with 8 bases aligning to TRBD1. V was clipped by 3 bases and J by 6 bases; unmatched bases: 11. The CDR3 is made up of 15 amino acids. CDR1 is SGHRS, CDR2 YFSETQ, per germline. CDR3 nucleotide sequence: TGCGCCAGCAGCTCGTTGCAGGGGGCAAGGTCCGAGCAGTACTTC. Its translation is CASSSLQGARSEQYF.

The V and J genes are TRBV9 and TRBJ2-1; no clear D. CDR1 is SGDLS and CDR2 is YYNGEE in the germline V gene. This CDR3 has 14 amino acids. Trimming removed 4 bases at V and 0 bases at J, with 8 bases between. The CDR3 loop is CASSHGNSYNEQFF. The CDR3 nucleotides read TGTGCCAGCAGCCACGGTAACTCCTACAATGAGCAGTTCTTC.

The V gene is TRBV7-9, the J gene TRBJ1-2; a weak D match, TRBD1 (6 bases). Trimming cost V 5 bases and J 8 bases, with 15 bases left between them. Germline V gene data show CDR1 as SEHNR and CDR2 as FQNEAQ (reference sequence). The CDR3 is 13 residues long. The CDR3 region is CASSPTGFEGYTF. Written as DNA, the CDR3 is TGTGCCAGCAGCCCCACAGGGTTCGAGGGCTACACCTTC.

V usage is TRBV4-3 and J usage is TRBJ2-3; unclear D gene. CDR3 length equals 14 residues. Trimming stripped 3 bases from V and 2 bases from J, with 9 bases between. CDR1 and CDR2 from the germline V gene are LGHNA and YSLEER. CDR3 coding DNA: TGCGCCAGCAGCCACCTTCCGGCCACAGATACGCAGTATTTT. Translating it yields CASSHLPATDTQYF.

CDR3: CASSLRGGVNSPLHF. In DNA form, the CDR3 reads TGTGCCAGCAGTTTACGGGGAGGCGTTAATTCACCCCTCCACTTT. The chain combines TRBV28 with TRBJ1-6, with no clear D. Trimming pared 2 bases from V and 6 bases from J, leaving 11 bases between. Germline V gene data show CDR1 as MDHEN and CDR2 as SYDVKM. This CDR3 contains 15 residues.

This rearrangement joins TRBV7-7 to TRBJ1-4; D may be TRBD1 (5 bases). Germline V gives CDR1 SSHAT, CDR2 FNYEAQ (reference sequence). The germline V and J ends were trimmed by 6 bases and 0 bases, with 11 bases remaining between them. The CDR3 is 15 residues long. The CDR3: CASRQGVATNEKLFF. The CDR3 DNA is TGTGCCAGCAGACAAGGGGTTGCAACTAATGAAAAACTGTTTTTT. The full variable domain, completed using reference TRBV7-7 and TRBJ1-4, is GAGVSQSPRYKVTKRGQDVTLRCDPISSHATLYWYQQALGQGPEFLTYFNYEAQPDKSGLPSDRFSAERPEGSISTLTIQRTEQRDSAMYRCASRQGVATNEKLFFGSGTQLSVL.

This chain links TRBV6-5 with TRBJ1-3; no definite D call. The CDR3 is 14 residues long. CDR1 and CDR2 (germline): MNHEY, SVGAGI. V shed 4 bases and J shed 9 bases, with 16 bases lying between them. The CDR3 DNA follows: TGTGCCAGCAGTTCTCAGGTGGGGAGGCCCACCATATATTTT. This translates into CASSSQVGRPTIYF.

The chain uses TRBV27 and TRBJ2-5; TRBD2 aligns across 11 bases. With V trimmed by 5 bases and J by 5 bases, 7 bases remained unmatched. From germline, CDR1 is MNHEY and CDR2 SMNVEV (reference sequence). This CDR3 is built from 15 residues. CDR3 sequence: CASSAGTSGGETQYF. CDR3 nucleotide sequence: TGTGCCAGCAGTGCCGGGACTAGCGGTGGGGAGACCCAGTACTTC.

J is TRBJ2-5 and V is TRBV7-9; 11 nucleotides line up with TRBD2. Per germline, CDR1 SEHNR and CDR2 FQNEAQ (reference sequence). V lost 5 bases to trimming and J lost 2 bases; unmatched junction nucleotides: 13. There are 18 residues in the CDR3. The CDR3 sequence is CASSHPIRPSGGQETQYF. The CDR3 DNA reads TGTGCCAGCAGCCACCCAATCAGGCCTAGCGGGGGGCAAGAGACCCAGTACTTC.

This rearrangement joins TRBV27 to TRBJ1-2; a weak D match, TRBD1 (5 bases). Trimming removed 6 bases at V and 3 bases at J, with 20 bases between. The CDR3 spans 16 residues. Per germline, CDR1 MNHEY and CDR2 SMNVEV (reference sequence). For the CDR3, the DNA is TGTGCCAGCAGCCTATCGATCTGGGGGGAGGACTATGGCTACACCTTC. Translation gives CASSLSIWGEDYGYTF.

V and J are TRBV4-1 and TRBJ1-5, with 9 bases lining up with TRBD1. V lost 1 base to trimming and J lost 6 bases; unmatched junction nucleotides: 10. The CDR3 totals 17 residues. Germline CDR1 MGHRA, CDR2 YSYEKL. CDR3 residues: CASSQVGGRDRAQPQHF. In DNA form, the CDR3 reads TGCGCCAGCAGCCAAGTAGGCGGCCGGGACAGGGCTCAGCCCCAGCATTTT.

V and J are TRBV4-2 and TRBJ1-4, with D maybe TRBD1 (6 bases). The germline gives CDR1 LGHNA, CDR2 YNFKEQ. This CDR3 comprises 18 residues. The V and J ends lost 1 base and 6 bases respectively, with 21 bases between them. Here the CDR3 reads CASSQGIYGGDLYEKLFF. Here the CDR3 DNA reads TGTGCCAGCAGCCAAGGGATCTACGGGGGCGATCTGTATGAAAAACTGTTTTTT.

The chain recombines TRBV5-8 with TRBJ2-6; no reliable D call. The germline V gene encodes CDR1 SGHTS and CDR2 YDEGEE. Trimming stripped 1 base from V and 0 bases from J, with 11 bases between. This CDR3 is built from 17 residues. The CDR3 loop reads CASSLFARRSGANVLTF. The CDR3 nucleotides are TGTGCCAGCAGCTTGTTTGCCAGGCGCTCTGGGGCCAACGTCCTGACTTTC.

The rearrangement uses TRBV9 and TRBJ2-4, with TRBD1 as a possible D gene (6 bases). The CDR3 is 13 residues long. In germline, CDR1 is SGDLS, CDR2 YYNGEE. The ends were cut back, 4 bases at V and 6 bases at J, with 11 bases in the middle. The CDR3 DNA is TGTGCCAGCAGCCGGGACACTGGAAACATTCAGTACTTC. It codes for CASSRDTGNIQYF. The full variable domain, with the rest looked up from reference TRBV9 and TRBJ2-4, is DSGVTQTPKHLITATGQRVTLRCSPRSGDLSVYWYQQSLDQGLQFLIQYYNGEERAKGNILERFSAQQFPDLHSELNLSSLELGDSALYFCASSRDTGNIQYFGAGTRLSVL.